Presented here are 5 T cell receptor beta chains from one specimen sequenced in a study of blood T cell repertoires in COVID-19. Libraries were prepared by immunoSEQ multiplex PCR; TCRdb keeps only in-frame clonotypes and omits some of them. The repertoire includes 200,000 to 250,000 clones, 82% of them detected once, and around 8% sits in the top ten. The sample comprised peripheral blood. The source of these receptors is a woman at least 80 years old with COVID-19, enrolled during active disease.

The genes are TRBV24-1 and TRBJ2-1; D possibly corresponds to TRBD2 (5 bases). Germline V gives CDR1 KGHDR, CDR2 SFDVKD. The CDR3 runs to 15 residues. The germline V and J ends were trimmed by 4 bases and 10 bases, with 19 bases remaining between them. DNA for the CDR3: TGTGCCACCAGTGAGGCTAGCTCGTCGCTCAGGGAGCAGTTCTTC. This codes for CATSEASSSLREQFF.

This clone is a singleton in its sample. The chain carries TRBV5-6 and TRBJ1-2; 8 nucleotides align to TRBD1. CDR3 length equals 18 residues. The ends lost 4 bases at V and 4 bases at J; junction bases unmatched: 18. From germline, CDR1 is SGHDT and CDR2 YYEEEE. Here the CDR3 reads CASSPGTGDFTRAYGYTF. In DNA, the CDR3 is TGTGCCAGCAGCCCCGGGACAGGAGATTTTACACGGGCCTATGGCTACACCTTC.

CDR3 sequence (DNA): TGTGCCAGCAGTGACCGTTCCCGGGGTCCCACAGATACGCAGTATTTT. It specifies CASSDRSRGPTDTQYF. This chain joins TRBV2 and TRBJ2-3, with D possibly matching TRBD2 (5 bases). Germline CDR1 SNHLY, CDR2 FYNNEI. The CDR3 length is 16 residues. The germline V and J ends were trimmed by 3 bases and 2 bases, with 15 bases remaining between them.

The CDR3 protein is CSALQGDTQYF. CDR3 coding DNA: TGCAGCGCCCTACAGGGGGATACGCAGTATTTT. The chain combines TRBV29-1 with TRBJ2-3; 7 bases are a match to TRBD1. V trimming: 7 bases; J trimming: 6 bases; junction bases outside the gene matches: 4. This CDR3 contains 11 residues. Looked up from germline, CDR1 is SQVTM and CDR2 is ANQGSEA.

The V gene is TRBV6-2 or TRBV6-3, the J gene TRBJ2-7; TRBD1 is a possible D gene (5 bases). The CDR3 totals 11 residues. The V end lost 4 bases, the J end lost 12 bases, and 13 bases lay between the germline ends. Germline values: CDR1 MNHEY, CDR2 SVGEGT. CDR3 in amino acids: CASSFGAESYF. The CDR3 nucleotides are TGTGCCAGCAGTTTTGGGGCTGAATCGTACTTC.